This TCR beta chain is drawn from a study of OX40 agonist ivuxolimab in advanced cancers. Study context: Three partial responders included one hepatocellular carcinoma patient and two cutaneous melanoma patients.

Looked up from germline, CDR1 is SNHLY and CDR2 is FYNNEI. The CDR3 contains 15 residues. The germline V and J ends were trimmed by 4 bases and 2 bases, with 14 bases remaining between them. The assay was immunoSEQ multiplex PCR, and TCRdb's table has in-frame clones only and misses some. The repertoire has about 150,000 clones, approximately 94% of them found once; the top ten carry more than 0.8%. This clonotype originated in an adult with an advanced solid tumor such as melanoma, head and neck, liver or kidney cancer. The sample in question was CD4+ or CD8+ T cells sorted from blood, obtained in a trial of the OX40 agonist ivuxolimab. V and J are TRBV2 and TRBJ1-2; the D is unclear. The CDR3: CASSVSGKANYGYTF. CDR3 coding DNA: TGTGCCAGCAGTGTATCTGGGAAGGCCAACTATGGCTACACCTTC.